This T cell receptor (beta chain) was recorded in a study of blood T cell repertoires in COVID-19. Losses at the gene ends were 5 bases for V and 3 bases for J; bases not matched to a gene: 3. The CDR3 extends over 13 amino acids. Measured with immunoSEQ multiplex PCR; TCRdb has only the in-frame clones, and not every one. This table has 15,000 to 20,000 clones, nearly 90% appearing once. The sample taken for sequencing was peripheral blood. This clonotype was sampled from a human donor in a cohort sampled during active COVID-19. The chain links TRBV12-3 or TRBV12-4 to TRBJ2-7, with 8 bases identical to TRBD1. CDR3 DNA sequence: TGTGCCAGCAGTCGGACAGGGTACTACGAGCAGTACTTC. As protein: CASSRTGYYEQYF.